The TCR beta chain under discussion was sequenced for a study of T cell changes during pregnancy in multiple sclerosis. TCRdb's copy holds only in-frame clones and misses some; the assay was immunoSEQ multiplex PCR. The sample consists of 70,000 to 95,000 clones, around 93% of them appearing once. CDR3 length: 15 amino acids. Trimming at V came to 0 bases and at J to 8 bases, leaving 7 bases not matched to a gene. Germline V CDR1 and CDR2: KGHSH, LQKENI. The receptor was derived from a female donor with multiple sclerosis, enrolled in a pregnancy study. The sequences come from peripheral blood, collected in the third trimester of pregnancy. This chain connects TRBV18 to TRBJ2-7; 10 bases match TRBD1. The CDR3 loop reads CASSPPGQGRLQQYF. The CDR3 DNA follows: TGTGCCAGCTCACCACCGGGACAGGGGCGCTTACAGCAGTACTTC.